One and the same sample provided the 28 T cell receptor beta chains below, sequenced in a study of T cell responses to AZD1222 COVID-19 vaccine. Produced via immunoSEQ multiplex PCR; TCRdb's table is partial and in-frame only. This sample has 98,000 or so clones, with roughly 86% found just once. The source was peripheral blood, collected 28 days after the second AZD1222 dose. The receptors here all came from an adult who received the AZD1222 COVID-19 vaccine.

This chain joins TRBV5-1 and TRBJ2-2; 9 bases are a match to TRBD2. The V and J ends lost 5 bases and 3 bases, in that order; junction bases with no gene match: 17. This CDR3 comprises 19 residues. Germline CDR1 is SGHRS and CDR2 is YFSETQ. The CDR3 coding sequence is TGCGCCAGCAGTCAGCGAAGCGGGAGGCCCCCAGCATACACCGGGGAGCTGTTTTTT. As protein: CASSQRSGRPPAYTGELFF.

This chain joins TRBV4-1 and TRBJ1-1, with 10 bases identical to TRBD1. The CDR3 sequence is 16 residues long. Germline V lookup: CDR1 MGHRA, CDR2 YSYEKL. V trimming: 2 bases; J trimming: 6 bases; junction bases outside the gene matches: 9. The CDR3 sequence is CASSQPRTGGSPEAFF. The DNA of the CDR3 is TGCGCCAGCAGCCAACCCCGGACAGGGGGGTCTCCTGAAGCTTTCTTT.

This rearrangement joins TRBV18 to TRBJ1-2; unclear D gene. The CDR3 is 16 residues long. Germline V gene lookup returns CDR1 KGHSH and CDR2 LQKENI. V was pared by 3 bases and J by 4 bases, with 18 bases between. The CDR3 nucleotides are TGTGCCAGCTCACCTCCCGGTGCTGGAAGCCTCTATGGCTACACCTTC. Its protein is CASSPPGAGSLYGYTF.

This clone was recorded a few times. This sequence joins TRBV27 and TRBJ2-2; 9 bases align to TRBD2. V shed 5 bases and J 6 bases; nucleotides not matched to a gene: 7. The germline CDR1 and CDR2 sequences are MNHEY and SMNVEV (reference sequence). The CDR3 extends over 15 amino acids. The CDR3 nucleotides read TGTGCCAGCAGTCCGGTGGTAGCGGGAGCCGGGGAGCTGTTTTTT. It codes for CASSPVVAGAGELFF.

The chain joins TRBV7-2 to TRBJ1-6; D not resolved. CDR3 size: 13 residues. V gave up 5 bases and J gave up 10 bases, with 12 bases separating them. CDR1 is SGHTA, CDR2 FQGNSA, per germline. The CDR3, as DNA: TGTGCCAGCAGCGCCCTAACAGCCTCACCCCTCCACTTT. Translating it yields CASSALTASPLHF.

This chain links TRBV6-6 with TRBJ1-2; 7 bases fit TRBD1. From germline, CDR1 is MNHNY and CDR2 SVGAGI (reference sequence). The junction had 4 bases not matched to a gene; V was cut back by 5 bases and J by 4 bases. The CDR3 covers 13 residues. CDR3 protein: CASSQTGPYGYTF. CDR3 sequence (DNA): TGTGCCAGCAGTCAGACAGGGCCCTATGGCTACACCTTC.

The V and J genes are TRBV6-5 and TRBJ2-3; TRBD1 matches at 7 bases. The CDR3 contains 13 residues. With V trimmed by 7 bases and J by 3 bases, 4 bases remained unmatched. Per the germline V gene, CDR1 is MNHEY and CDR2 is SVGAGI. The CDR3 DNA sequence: TGTGCCAGCACCAAGACAGGGACAGATACGCAGTATTTT. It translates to CASTKTGTDTQYF.

For the CDR3, the DNA is TGTGCCACCCAACCGGGGTCTACCTACAATGAGCAGTTCTTC. Its protein is CATQPGSTYNEQFF. The V and J genes are TRBV6-5 and TRBJ2-1; D is possibly TRBD2 (5 bases). The CDR3 has 14 amino acids. Germline CDR1 and CDR2: MNHEY and SVGAGI. V was pared by 10 bases and J by 2 bases, with 15 bases between.

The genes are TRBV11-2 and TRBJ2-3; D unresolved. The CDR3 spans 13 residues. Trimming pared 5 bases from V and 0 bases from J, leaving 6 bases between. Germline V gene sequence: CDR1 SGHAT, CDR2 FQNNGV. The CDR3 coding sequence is TGTGCCAGCAGCGCTCCTAGCACAGATACGCAGTATTTT. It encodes CASSAPSTDTQYF.

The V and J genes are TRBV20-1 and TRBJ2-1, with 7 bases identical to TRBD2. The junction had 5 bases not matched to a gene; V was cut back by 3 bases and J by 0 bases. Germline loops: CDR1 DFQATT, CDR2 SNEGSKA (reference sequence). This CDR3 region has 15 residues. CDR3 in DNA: TGCAGTGCTAGTAACCTAGCGGTCTCCTACAATGAGCAGTTCTTC. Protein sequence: CSASNLAVSYNEQFF.

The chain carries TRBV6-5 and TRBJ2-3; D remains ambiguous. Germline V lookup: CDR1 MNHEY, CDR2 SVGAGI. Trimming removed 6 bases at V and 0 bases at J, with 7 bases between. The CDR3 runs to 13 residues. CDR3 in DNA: TGTGCCAGCAGGCTGGGTAGCACAGATACGCAGTATTTT. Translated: CASRLGSTDTQYF.

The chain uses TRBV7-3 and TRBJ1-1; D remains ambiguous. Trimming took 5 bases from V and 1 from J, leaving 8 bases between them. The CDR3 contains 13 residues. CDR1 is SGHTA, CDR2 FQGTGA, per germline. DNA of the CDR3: TGTGCCAGCAGCGGCGGTCAGAACACTGAAGCTTTCTTT. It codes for CASSGGQNTEAFF.

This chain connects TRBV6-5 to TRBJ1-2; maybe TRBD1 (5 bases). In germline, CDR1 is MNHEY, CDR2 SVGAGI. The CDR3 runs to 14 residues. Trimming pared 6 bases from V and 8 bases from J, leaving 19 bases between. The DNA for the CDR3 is TGTGCCAGCAGAATCCAACAGGTGGATGGAGGCTACACCTTC. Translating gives CASRIQQVDGGYTF.

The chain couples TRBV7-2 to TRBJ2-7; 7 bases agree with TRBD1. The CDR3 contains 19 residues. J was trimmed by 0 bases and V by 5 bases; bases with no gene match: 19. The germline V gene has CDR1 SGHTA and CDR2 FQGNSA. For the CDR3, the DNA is TGTGCCAGCAGCACCGGGGTCGGGACGGCGGACAGGCTCTCCTACGAGCAGTACTTC. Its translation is CASSTGVGTADRLSYEQYF.

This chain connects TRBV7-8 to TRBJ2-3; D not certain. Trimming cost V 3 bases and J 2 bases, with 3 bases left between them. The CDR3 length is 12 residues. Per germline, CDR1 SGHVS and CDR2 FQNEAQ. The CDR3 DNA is TGTGCCAGCAGCTTGCACACAGATACGCAGTATTTT. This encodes CASSLHTDTQYF.

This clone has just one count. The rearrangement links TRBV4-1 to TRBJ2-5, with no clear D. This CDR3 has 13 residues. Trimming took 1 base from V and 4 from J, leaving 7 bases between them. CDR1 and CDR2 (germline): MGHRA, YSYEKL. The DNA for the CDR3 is TGCGCCAGCAGCCAAGTGTACGGAGAGACCCAGTACTTC. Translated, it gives CASSQVYGETQYF.

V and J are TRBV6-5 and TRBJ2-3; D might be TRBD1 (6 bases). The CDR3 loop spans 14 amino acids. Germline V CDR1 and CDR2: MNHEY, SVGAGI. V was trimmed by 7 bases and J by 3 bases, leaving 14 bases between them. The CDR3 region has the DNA TGTGCCAGCAAAGGGGGTACGAGGACAGATACGCAGTATTTT. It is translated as CASKGGTRTDTQYF.

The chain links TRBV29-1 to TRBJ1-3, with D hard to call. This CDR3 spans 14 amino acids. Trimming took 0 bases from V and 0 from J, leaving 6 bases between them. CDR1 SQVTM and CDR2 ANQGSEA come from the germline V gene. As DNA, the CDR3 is TGCAGCGTTGAAGATGTAAGCTCTGGAAACACCATATATTTT. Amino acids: CSVEDVSSGNTIYF.

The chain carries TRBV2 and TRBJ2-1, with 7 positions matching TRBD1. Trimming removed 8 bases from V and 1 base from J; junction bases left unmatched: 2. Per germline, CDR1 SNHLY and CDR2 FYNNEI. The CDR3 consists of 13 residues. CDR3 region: CASRQGSYNEQFF. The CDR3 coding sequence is TGTGCCAGCCGACAGGGTTCCTACAATGAGCAGTTCTTC.

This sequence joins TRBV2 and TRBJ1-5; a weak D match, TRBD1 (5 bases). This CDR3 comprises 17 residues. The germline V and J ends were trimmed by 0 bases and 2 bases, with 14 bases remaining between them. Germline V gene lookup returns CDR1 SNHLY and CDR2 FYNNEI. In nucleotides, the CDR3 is TGTGCCAGCAGTGAAGCGCGAGAACAGGCGGGCAATCAGCCCCAGCATTTT. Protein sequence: CASSEAREQAGNQPQHF. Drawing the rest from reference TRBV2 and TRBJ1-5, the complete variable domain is EPEVTQTPSHQVTQMGQEVILRCVPISNHLYFYWYRQILGQKVEFLVSFYNNEISEKSEIFDDQFSVERPDGSNFTLKIRSTKLEDSAMYFCASSEAREQAGNQPQHFGDGTRLSIL.

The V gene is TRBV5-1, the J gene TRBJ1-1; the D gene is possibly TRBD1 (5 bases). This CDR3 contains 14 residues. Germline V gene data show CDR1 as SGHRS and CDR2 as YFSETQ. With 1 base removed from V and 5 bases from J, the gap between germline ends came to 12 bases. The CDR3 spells CASSLSGEKTEAFF. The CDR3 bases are TGCGCCAGCAGCTTGTCGGGGGAGAAGACTGAAGCTTTCTTT.

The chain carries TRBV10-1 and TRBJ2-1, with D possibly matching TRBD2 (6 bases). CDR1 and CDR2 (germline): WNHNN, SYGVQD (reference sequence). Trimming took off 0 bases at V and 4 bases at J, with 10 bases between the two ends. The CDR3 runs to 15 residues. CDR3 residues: CASSESMAGYNEQFF. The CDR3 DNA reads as TGCGCCAGCAGTGAGTCGATGGCGGGATACAATGAGCAGTTCTTC.

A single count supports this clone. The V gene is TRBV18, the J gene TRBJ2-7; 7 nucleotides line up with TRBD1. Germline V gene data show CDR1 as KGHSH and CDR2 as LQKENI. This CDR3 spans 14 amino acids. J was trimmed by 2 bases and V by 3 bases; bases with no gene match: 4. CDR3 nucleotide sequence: TGTGCCAGCTCACCTGGACAGGAGCCCTACGAGCAGTACTTC. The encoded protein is CASSPGQEPYEQYF.

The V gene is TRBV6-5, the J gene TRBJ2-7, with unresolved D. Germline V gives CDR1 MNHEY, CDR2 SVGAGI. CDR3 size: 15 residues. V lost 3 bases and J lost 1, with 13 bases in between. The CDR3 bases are TGTGCCAGCAGTTATTTTGTTGGGCCGTCCTACGAGCAGTACTTC. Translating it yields CASSYFVGPSYEQYF.

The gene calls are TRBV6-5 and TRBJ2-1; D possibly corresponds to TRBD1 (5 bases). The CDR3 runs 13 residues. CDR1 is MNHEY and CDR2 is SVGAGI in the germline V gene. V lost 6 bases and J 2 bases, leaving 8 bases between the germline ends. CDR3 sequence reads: CASSRDTYNEQFF. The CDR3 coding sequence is TGTGCCAGCAGCAGGGATACCTACAATGAGCAGTTCTTC.

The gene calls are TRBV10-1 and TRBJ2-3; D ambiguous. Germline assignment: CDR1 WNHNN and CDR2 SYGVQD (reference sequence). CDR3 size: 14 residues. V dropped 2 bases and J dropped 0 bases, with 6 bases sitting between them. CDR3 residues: CASSERRSTDTQYF. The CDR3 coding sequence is TGCGCCAGCAGTGAGCGCCGAAGCACAGATACGCAGTATTTT.

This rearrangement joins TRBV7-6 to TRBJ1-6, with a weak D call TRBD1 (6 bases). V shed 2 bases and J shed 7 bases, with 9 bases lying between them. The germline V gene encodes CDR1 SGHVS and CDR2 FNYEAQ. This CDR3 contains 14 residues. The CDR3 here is CASSLRGQNSPLHF. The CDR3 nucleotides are TGTGCCAGCAGCTTAAGAGGACAGAATTCACCCCTCCACTTT.

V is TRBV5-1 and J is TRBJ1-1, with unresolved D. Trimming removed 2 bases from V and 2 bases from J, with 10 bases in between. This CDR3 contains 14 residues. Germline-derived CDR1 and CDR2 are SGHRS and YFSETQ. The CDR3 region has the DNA TGCGCCAGCAGCTTCACTGAACAAAACACTGAAGCTTTCTTT. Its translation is CASSFTEQNTEAFF.